This record covers a single T cell receptor (beta chain). It has no known antigen specificity. No much larger clonotype is one base removed from it; base qualities were not supplied. The collaborating institutions used their own protocols to collect whole blood in K2EDTA tubes. For TCRbeta analysis, collaborators shipped samples as frozen whole blood, isolated PBMCs, or DNA extracted from either of those sample types. The sample is drawn from a study of blood T cell repertoires in COVID-19 (TCRdb year 2020). Regarding the study in general: Samples covering the acute and convalescent phases of COVID-19 were provided by collaborators in the United States, Italy and Spain. The prospective study material was composed of cDNA or gDNA derived from T cells, B-cell-depleted T cells, or PBMCs. Subjects who had been exposed to COVID-19, were actively infected with it, or had recovered from it provided the deeply sampled blood TCRbeta repertoires that made up the dataset. The repertoires were released in a freely available public database intended as a resource for research on the immune response to SARS-CoV-2. The samples were drawn from the first 160 participants of the ongoing ImmuneRACE study and from 950 to 1,500 subjects provided by 6 global collaborators. Nearly every sample came with metadata listing a de-identified subject ID, COVID-19 status, age in years and sex. Where available, HLA class I and class II types were obtained from metadata supplied by the sample provider rather than from assay-based typing. General conclusions and limits of the study: Clinical and demographic metadata were provided uncurated, with the amount varying by source and participant.

The CDR3 starts with the cysteine, ends with the phenylalanine, and has 13 residues. Of all the DNA, just the CDR3 is kept, 39 bases in frame from base 1. Clipping removes 3 bases from V and 3 bases from J, with 2 as the unmatched junction base count. Based on the germline V gene (reference sequence), the CDR1 and CDR2 sequences are GTSNPN and SVGIG. TCRbeta CDR3 regions were amplified from genomic DNA by means of the immunoSEQ Assay, a bias-controlled multiplex PCR. As for the authors' bioinformatics: Nucleated cell counts per sample were estimated from amplification of reference gene primers within the assay. To quantify the absolute abundance of each unique TCRbeta CDR3 rearrangement, sequence reads were collapsed and filtered. For each sample, productive Simpson clonality was calculated as the square root of Simpson's diversity index across productive rearrangements. The table comes from immuneACCESS by way of TCRdb, which keeps in-frame sequences with V and J called. Part of the clones is missing from these tables; in studies checked, under half for an unresolved V gene and the rest for unknown reasons. That table supplies the V and J calls and clone size; D and trimming were determined from the DNA. The sample table holds under 350,000 clones, of which about 89% were seen once. The biggest ten clones account for 2% to 2.5% of the sample.

Sequencing was carried out using peripheral blood. The chain links TRBV30 with TRBJ2-1; TRBD1 agrees with 7 junctional bases. The clonotype was recovered from a man between 50 and 59 years old with acute or convalescent COVID-19. The nucleotides read TGTGCCTGGAGACGGGACAGCTACAATGAGCAGTTCTTC. This sequence encodes CAWRRDSYNEQFF. With the rest looked up from the reference TRBV30 and TRBJ2-1 genes rather than sequenced, the full variable domain is SQTIHQWPATLVQPVGSPLSLECTVEGTSNPNLYWYRQAAGRGLQLLFYSVGIGQISSEVPQNLSASRPQDRQFILSSKKLLLSDSGFYLCAWRRDSYNEQFFGPGTRLTVL.